This TCR beta chain was captured by sequencing in a study of PD-1 blockade in classical Hodgkin lymphoma. Overall study results and limits: Newly diagnosed patients had baseline TCR diversity that was reportedly lower than that of healthy donors.

Time point: newly diagnosed, previously untreated cHL patient sample. Investigators isolated CD4+ T cells from thawed PBMCs through magnetic negative selection. Using immunoSEQ multiplex PCR, the repertoire was profiled, and TCRdb retains in-frame clones only, with some absent. The profile shows more than 25,000 clones, roughly 90% of them singletons. This CDR3 is built from 15 residues. The germline gives CDR1 MDHEN, CDR2 SYDVKM. J gave up 7 bases and V 3 bases, and 7 bases lay outside the gene matches. With regard to this clone: Its matching antigen is unknown.

The chain carries TRBV28 and TRBJ2-1; 9 nucleotides match TRBD2. The clonotype comes from a human donor with classical Hodgkin lymphoma. The sample taken for sequencing was CD4+ T cells from blood. The DNA for the CDR3 is TGTGCCAGCAGTTTCACGGGACTAGCACGTAATGAGCAGTTCTTC. This encodes CASSFTGLARNEQFF.